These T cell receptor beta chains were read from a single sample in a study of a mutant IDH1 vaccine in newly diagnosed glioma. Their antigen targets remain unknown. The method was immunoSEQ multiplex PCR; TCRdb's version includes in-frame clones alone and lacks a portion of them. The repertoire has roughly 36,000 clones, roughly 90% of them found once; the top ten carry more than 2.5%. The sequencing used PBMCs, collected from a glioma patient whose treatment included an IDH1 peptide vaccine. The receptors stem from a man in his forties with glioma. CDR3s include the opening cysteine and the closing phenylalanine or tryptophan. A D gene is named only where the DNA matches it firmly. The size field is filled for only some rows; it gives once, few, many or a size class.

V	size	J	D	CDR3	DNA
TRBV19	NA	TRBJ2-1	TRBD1	CASSTGTGYNEQFF	TGTGCCAGTAGTACCGGGACAGGCTACAATGAGCAGTTCTTC
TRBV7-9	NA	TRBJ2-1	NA	CASSLDQWKVEQFF	TGTGCCAGCAGCTTAGATCAGTGGAAGGTTGAGCAGTTCTTC
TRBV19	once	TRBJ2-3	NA	CASSIDGGLADTQYF	TGTGCCAGTAGTATAGATGGGGGGCTCGCAGATACGCAGTATTTT
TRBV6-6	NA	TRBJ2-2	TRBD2	CASSLGTSGYTGELFF	TGTGCCAGCAGTTTAGGGACTAGCGGGTACACCGGGGAGCTGTTTTTT
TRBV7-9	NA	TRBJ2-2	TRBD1	CASSPGQGAVTGELFF	TGTGCCAGCAGCCCGGGACAGGGGGCGGTCACCGGGGAGCTGTTTTTT
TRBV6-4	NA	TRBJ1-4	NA	CASSDRTRTTNEKLFF	TGTGCCAGCAGTGATCGGACGAGAACAACTAATGAAAAACTGTTTTTT
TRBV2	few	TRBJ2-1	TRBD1	CASTRGLSSYNEQFF	TGTGCCAGCACCAGGGGGCTCAGCTCCTACAATGAGCAGTTCTTC
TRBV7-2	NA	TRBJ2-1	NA	CASSLGFYANEQFF	TGTGCCAGCAGCTTAGGCTTTTACGCAAATGAGCAGTTCTTC
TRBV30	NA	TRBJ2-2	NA	CAWSVTTATGELFF	TGTGCCTGGAGTGTAACGACAGCCACCGGGGAGCTGTTTTTT
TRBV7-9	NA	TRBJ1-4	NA	CASSGRGTTNEKLFF	TGTGCCAGCAGCGGCCGGGGGACAACTAATGAAAAACTGTTTTTT
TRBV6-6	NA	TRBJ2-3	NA	CASSGPGPDTQYF	TGTGCCAGCAGTGGTCCAGGGCCAGATACGCAGTATTTT
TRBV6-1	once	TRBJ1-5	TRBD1	CASTINQGAIQPQHF	TGTGCCAGCACTATTAATCAGGGGGCGATTCAGCCCCAGCATTTT
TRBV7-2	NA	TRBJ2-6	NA	CASSHNRQLSGANVLTF	TGTGCCAGCAGCCATAATCGACAACTCTCTGGGGCCAACGTCCTGACTTTC
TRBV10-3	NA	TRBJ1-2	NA	CAISPTSRWYGYTF	TGTGCCATCAGTCCTACCTCGCGTTGGTATGGCTACACCTTC
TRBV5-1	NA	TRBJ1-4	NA	CASSLKGGDKANEKLFF	TGCGCCAGCAGCTTGAAGGGAGGAGACAAGGCTAATGAAAAACTGTTTTTT
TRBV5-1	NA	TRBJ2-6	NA	CASSLEGRGSGANVLTF	TGCGCCAGCAGCTTGGAAGGCCGGGGCTCTGGGGCCAACGTCCTGACTTTC
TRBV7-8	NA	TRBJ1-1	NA	CASSNSLLNTEAFF	TGTGCCAGCAGCAACAGCCTTTTGAACACTGAAGCTTTCTTT
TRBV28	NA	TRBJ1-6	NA	CASKIYNSPLHF	TGTGCCAGCAAGATCTATAATTCACCCCTCCACTTT
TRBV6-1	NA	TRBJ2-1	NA	CASSEAGQYNEQFF	TGTGCCAGCAGTGAAGCCGGACAGTATAATGAGCAGTTCTTC
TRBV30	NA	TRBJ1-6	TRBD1	CAWSRGQGRYNSPLHF	TGTGCCTGGAGTAGGGGACAGGGAAGGTATAATTCACCCCTCCACTTT